This is a list of T cell receptor beta chains from one sample in a study of T-cell memory formation after mild COVID-19. MiXCR, run by TCRdb on the 5' RACE reads, gives a single entry per CDR3 protein. This table has about 100,000 distinct CDR3 sequences, approximately 15% appearing once. The sequenced sample consisted of PBMCs or a T cell subset sorted from them (not recorded which). The receptors stem from a man aged 18 to 35 who had mild COVID-19 (a few samples of this study predate the infection). Cell type and time point are not known. Both conserved end residues are part of each CDR3. Fields, in order: V gene, J gene, D gene, CDR3 protein. The D gene is left open where the match is weak.

TRBV11-2	TRBJ2-4	NA	CASSLADRPQDIQYF
TRBV6-2/TRBV6-3	TRBJ2-5	NA	CASSYSMLRGAYETQYF
TRBV29-1	TRBJ2-5	TRBD1	CSVVGILGQGQETQYF
TRBV7-9	TRBJ1-4	NA	CASSSRQAFNEKLFF
TRBV11-2	TRBJ2-5	NA	CASSLDLTGQETQYF
TRBV4-2	TRBJ2-1	NA	CASSRLVHNEQFF
TRBV12-3/TRBV12-4	TRBJ1-1	NA	CASSFGTMNTEAFF
TRBV4-3	TRBJ2-3	NA	CASSRGELTDTQYF
TRBV7-9	TRBJ1-1	NA	CASRIDSYTEAFF
TRBV6-2/TRBV6-3	TRBJ1-1	NA	CASSYTRDRGRTEAFF
TRBV28	TRBJ1-1	NA	CASSLGLTGPEAFF
TRBV5-1	TRBJ1-5	TRBD1	CASSPDRGRDSNQPQHF
TRBV7-8	TRBJ1-1	NA	CASSSRGSTEAFF
TRBV27	TRBJ1-5	NA	CASRPQGTNQPQHF
TRBV5-1	TRBJ1-1	NA	CASSFADSHTEAFF
TRBV12-3/TRBV12-4	TRBJ2-7	NA	CASSRRGDEQYF
TRBV4-2	TRBJ2-7	NA	CASSQEGRSSYEQYF
TRBV12-3/TRBV12-4	TRBJ2-7	TRBD2	CASSFLPGGEQYF
TRBV12-3/TRBV12-4	TRBJ2-4	NA	CASSTSGFQAKNIQYF
TRBV24-1	TRBJ2-3	NA	CATSDTQYF
TRBV20-1	TRBJ1-2	NA	CSARDGLTTEAVTF
TRBV15	TRBJ2-5	NA	CATSRAGPRGKETQYF
TRBV4-1	TRBJ2-2	NA	CASSQDWLALEELFF
TRBV7-6	TRBJ2-2	TRBD1	CASSLAIQGQVDTGELFF
TRBV7-9	TRBJ2-2	NA	CASSLDGPPGELFF
TRBV7-9	TRBJ2-7	NA	CASSLLETGYEQYF
TRBV6-1	TRBJ1-5	NA	CASSEAQGPSVQPQHF
TRBV6-6	TRBJ2-3	NA	CASSYGGPTDTQYF
TRBV7-9	TRBJ1-2	NA	CASSLTWGDGYGYTF
TRBV27	TRBJ2-1	NA	CASKTGLYNEQFF
TRBV11-2	TRBJ2-1	NA	CASSLASEQFF
TRBV7-3	TRBJ2-1	TRBD2	CASRRTSGGANEQFF
TRBV7-9	TRBJ1-1	NA	CASSLVRTQMNTEAFF
TRBV20-1	TRBJ2-7	TRBD2	CSARDGEGREQYF
TRBV9	TRBJ2-5	TRBD2	CASSVDGGGFGGTQYF
TRBV4-2	TRBJ2-3	NA	CASSQRTPTWLSTDTQYF
TRBV5-1	TRBJ2-7	NA	CASTNRVNYEQYF
TRBV7-9	TRBJ2-5	TRBD2	CASSAPTGGWETQYF
TRBV7-9	TRBJ1-6	TRBD1	CASSYTGTANSPLHF
TRBV28	TRBJ2-3	TRBD1	CASSSSGQGLTTDTQYF
TRBV5-6	TRBJ2-2	NA	CASSFRQRVTGELFF
TRBV4-3	TRBJ1-2	NA	CASSQDFVGYTF
TRBV9	TRBJ2-2	TRBD2	CASSVAGGELFF
TRBV6-6	TRBJ1-2	NA	CASEAFSGTIYGYTF
TRBV3-1	TRBJ2-3	TRBD2	CASSSGLFAGGPPDTQYF
TRBV19	TRBJ2-1	TRBD1	CASSIVTGSNEQFF
TRBV12-3/TRBV12-4	TRBJ2-5	NA	CASTGTAQETQYF
TRBV27	TRBJ2-3	TRBD2	CASSSGLAGVDTQYF
TRBV20-1	TRBJ1-2	NA	CSARETALLF
TRBV12-3/TRBV12-4	TRBJ1-3	TRBD1	CASSRSYDRGPTGNTIYF
TRBV5-6	TRBJ1-5	NA	CASSYRGNDQPQHF